The count of the clone carrying this T cell receptor beta chain is one. Its specificity is not known. This table comes from immunoSEQ multiplex PCR, and its TCRdb copy is limited to in-frame clones, with some not included. In the table there are fewer than 90,000 clones, approximately 88% of which are singletons. This CDR3 spans 14 amino acids. Germline assignment: CDR1 SGHRS and CDR2 YFSETQ. V trimming: 2 bases; J trimming: 3 bases; junction bases outside the gene matches: 4. These data originate in a study of cytomegalovirus exposure and HLA in healthy donors. Study as a whole: Later, an analysis reported that the 130 or so validation repertoires had used the same platform as the approximately 720 first-cohort repertoires. Study-wide results and caveats: Overall, around 160 TCR beta chains were annotated as cytomegalovirus-associated. Specificity of a few CMV-associated chains for CMV antigens was verified in vitro.

The donors were members of the validation cohort comprising over a hundred subjects, separate from the approximately 630-subject first cohort. The sample consisted of PBMCs. This chain joins TRBV5-1 and TRBJ2-7; 8 nucleotides align to TRBD1. This clonotype was obtained from a woman aged 18-29 years in good health and CMV-seropositive. DNA for the CDR3: TGCGCCAGCAGCTTTGGGACAGGACTCTACGAGCAGTACTTC. Protein product: CASSFGTGLYEQYF.